These 17 T cell receptor beta chains were all obtained from the same sample, sequenced in a study of blood T cells in healthy people across ages. A second PCR, run for about 7 to 11 cycles, used a sample-barcoded 5' primer plus a J-beta primer mix. TCRdb used MiXCR to reprocess the 5' RACE reads, holding one entry per CDR3 protein. The sample holds about 1.8 million distinct CDR3 sequences, around half seen once. Sample: blood. These receptors were taken from a woman aged 40-49 years in good health.

CDR3 bases: TGTGCCAGCAGCCTCGGACTGGGGGCGGCCAATCAGCCCCAGCATTTT. It encodes CASSLGLGAANQPQHF. V is TRBV7-4 and J is TRBJ1-5, with D perhaps TRBD1 (6 bases). The CDR3 consists of 16 residues. V was clipped by 5 bases and J by 3 bases, with 17 bases between them. Germline assignment: CDR1 SGHVT and CDR2 SQSDAQ.

The J gene is TRBJ2-1, the V gene TRBV28; D perhaps matches TRBD2 (7 bases). V dropped 6 bases and J dropped 4 bases, with 13 bases sitting between them. The germline CDR1 and CDR2 sequences are MDHEN and SYDVKM. The CDR3 contains 14 residues. This chain's CDR3 is CASRQGGGYNEQFF. CDR3 sequence (DNA): TGTGCCAGCAGACAAGGGGGGGGTTACAATGAGCAGTTCTTC.

This clonotype has more than one count but fewer than ten. The chain links TRBV12-3 or TRBV12-4 to TRBJ2-4, with D maybe TRBD2 (6 bases). The J call could be wrong; TRBJ2-7 is a better fit for the DNA end. This CDR3 is built from 14 residues. CDR3 nucleotides: TGTGCCAGCAACTCGCGGGGCGTCCCCTACGAGCAGTACTTC. Its translation is CASNSRGVPYEQYF.

A note on this clonotype: An end of the junction differs from the germline gene, which may be a read error. The chain recombines TRBV5-1 with TRBJ2-3; tentatively, D is TRBD1 or TRBD2 (5 bases each). The CDR3 consists of 14 residues. From germline, CDR1 is SGHRS and CDR2 YFSETQ. CDR3 nucleotide sequence: TGCGCCAGCAGCCTGGGACGCAGCACAGATGCGCAGTATTTT. As protein: CASSLGRSTDAQYF.

This rearrangement joins TRBV7-2 to TRBJ2-3; 11 nucleotides line up with TRBD2. The germline V gene has CDR1 SGHTA and CDR2 FQGNSA. CDR3 length: 16 residues. Trimming cost V 3 bases and J 6 bases; bases outside gene matches: 8. The CDR3 bases are TGTGCCAGCAGCTTGACTAGCGGGGAGGTTGTGGATACGCAGTATTTT. As protein: CASSLTSGEVVDTQYF.

This chain connects TRBV28 to TRBJ2-7; D is unresolved. V lost 7 bases and J 0 bases, leaving 16 bases between the germline ends. Germline CDR1 is MDHEN and CDR2 is SYDVKM. The CDR3 runs to 15 residues. Here the CDR3 reads CASTSRNSFSYEQYF. CDR3 nucleotides: TGTGCCAGCACCTCAAGGAACAGTTTCTCCTACGAGCAGTACTTC.

Details on this clonotype: Its ends do not fully match the called genes, so a read error is possible. The V gene is TRBV6-2 or TRBV6-3, the J gene TRBJ2-1; 7 nucleotides agree with TRBD2. The germline CDR1 and CDR2 sequences are MNHEY and SVGEGT. This CDR3 contains 15 residues. CDR3 residues: CASSQVGGVGNDQFF. Written as DNA, the CDR3 is TGTGCCAGCAGCCAGGTGGGGGGGGTTGGCAATGATCAGTTCTTC.

The chain combines TRBV7-2 with TRBJ2-7; 8 nucleotides align to TRBD1. The CDR3 loop spans 15 amino acids. After removal of 1 base from V and 3 bases from J, the junction contained 5 bases not matched to a gene. Germline CDR1 and CDR2: SGHTA and FQGNSA. In nucleotides, the CDR3 is TGTGCCAGCAGCTTAGGAGGAGGGACAGGCTACGAGCAGTACTTC. Its translation: CASSLGGGTGYEQYF.

The gene calls are TRBV7-2 and TRBJ1-2; possible D gene TRBD1, 5 bases. Germline V gene lookup returns CDR1 SGHTA and CDR2 FQGNSA. The V end lost 1 base, the J end lost 13 bases, and 13 bases lay between the germline ends. The CDR3 is 12 residues long. CDR3 nucleotides: TGTGCCAGCAGCTTAGTCCCAGGGCTTGTCACCTTC. As protein: CASSLVPGLVTF.

V and J are TRBV5-1 and TRBJ2-5; 9 positions agree with TRBD1. The trim removed 1 base at V and 2 bases at J, leaving 9 bases unmatched. Germline CDR1 and CDR2: SGHRS and YFSETQ. CDR3 size: 17 residues. The CDR3 DNA reads as TGCGCCAGCAGCTTGCCGGAGTACGGGACAGGGCAAGAGACCCAGTACTTC. Protein product: CASSLPEYGTGQETQYF.

This chain links TRBV20-1 with TRBJ1-2, with TRBD1 as a possible D gene (5 bases). This CDR3 spans 16 amino acids. Germline lookup yields CDR1 DFQATT and CDR2 SNEGSKA (reference sequence). CDR3 coding DNA: TGCAGCGTCTTCGATCCCGTACAGGCCCGTAACTATGGCTACACCTTC. This gives the protein CSVFDPVQARNYGYTF.

The chain carries TRBV7-2 and TRBJ2-4; 7 bases are a match to TRBD2. The germline gives CDR1 SGHTA, CDR2 FQGNSA. CDR3 length: 13 residues. With 5 bases clipped from V and 14 bases from J, the junction kept 12 bases outside the gene matches. In nucleotides, the CDR3 is TGTGCCAGCAGCGTAGGGGCAGCTCGGGGGGAGTACTTC. Encoded protein: CASSVGAARGEYF. Full variable domain (outside the CDR3, taken from reference TRBV7-2 and TRBJ2-4): GAGVSQSPSNKVTEKGKDVELRCDPISGHTALYWYRQSLGQGLEFLIYFQGNSAPDKSGLPSDRFSAERTGGSVSTLTIQRTQQEDSAVYLCASSVGAARGEYFGAGTRLSVL.

A few counts support this clonotype. The chain couples TRBV6-5 to TRBJ2-3; D gene unclear. V gave up 0 bases and J gave up 4 bases, with 20 bases separating them. Germline V gene sequence: CDR1 MNHEY, CDR2 SVGAGI. The CDR3 runs 18 residues. The chain's CDR3 is CASSYSQTVSTPADTQYF. The CDR3 DNA sequence: TGTGCCAGCAGTTACTCGCAAACCGTATCTACGCCCGCAGATACGCAGTATTTT.

This clonotype was detected only a few times. The J gene is TRBJ2-4, the V gene TRBV6-2 or TRBV6-3; tentative D call: TRBD2 (5 bases). Germline CDR1 reads MNHEY; CDR2 reads SVGEGT. V lost 4 bases to trimming and J lost 12 bases, with 13 bases between them. The CDR3 contains 12 residues. CDR3 region: CASSFSSRDQYF. The CDR3 DNA reads as TGTGCCAGCAGTTTTAGCTCGAGGGATCAGTACTTC.

This clonotype was recorded many times. The V and J genes are TRBV10-3 and TRBJ2-1; D assignment may be TRBD1 or TRBD2 (6 bases each). V lost 0 bases and J 2 bases, leaving 8 bases between the germline ends. This CDR3 region has 15 residues. Germline CDR1 ENHRY, CDR2 SYGVKD. CDR3 sequence reads: CAISESGGAYNEQFF. The CDR3 DNA sequence: TGTGCCATCAGTGAGTCGGGGGGCGCCTACAATGAGCAGTTCTTC.

CDR3 DNA sequence: TGCAGTGCTAGAATTGGGGTCCGAACCGGGAACCAGTTGGACGAGCAGTACTTC. It codes for CSARIGVRTGNQLDEQYF. The chain has TRBV20-1 and TRBJ2-7; a possible D gene is TRBD2 (5 bases). There are 18 residues in the CDR3. Germline CDR1 DFQATT, CDR2 SNEGSKA (reference sequence). Trimming left V 2 bases short and J 5 bases short, with 28 bases between.

The chain recombines TRBV20-1 with TRBJ2-4; D gene uncertain. Near its end, the DNA agrees better with TRBJ2-7, so the J call may be wrong. Looked up from germline, CDR1 is DFQATT and CDR2 is SNEGSKA (reference sequence). This CDR3 comprises 13 residues. This CDR3 is CSGNTQNSYEQYF. The CDR3 DNA is TGCAGTGGAAACACCCAGAACTCCTACGAGCAGTACTTC.